This entry is about one TCR beta chain. What it binds is unknown. Trimming removed 10 bases from V and 4 bases from J, with 19 bases in between. This CDR3 comprises 14 residues. The germline gives CDR1 MNHEY, CDR2 SVGAGI. This entry belongs to a study of shared clonotypes between healthy human individuals. Study-level information: There were three CD4 naive, three CD4 memory, two CD8 naive and one CD8 memory plates per donor. The study's findings and limits: Larger estimated richness was generally seen in naive subsets than in memory subsets. Clonotypes not shared had lower generation probabilities than those common to all four donors. Blood was the only sampled material, and tissue repertoires likely differ.

Sequencing used immunoSEQ multiplex PCR; TCRdb keeps in-frame clones, though not all of them. The table records 2 million to 2.5 million clones, 90% to 95% of them present only once. The genes are TRBV6-5 and TRBJ1-2; D is perhaps TRBD1 (5 bases). The source material was naive CD4+ T cells from PBMCs. Subset in this sample: CD45RA+ positively selected. This sequence originates from a man between 18 and 29 years old in good health. Some clones in this sample may be carry-over from other donors' samples. The CDR3: CATTASEGTYGYTF. The CDR3 DNA reads as TGTGCCACCACGGCTTCTGAGGGGACCTATGGCTACACCTTC.